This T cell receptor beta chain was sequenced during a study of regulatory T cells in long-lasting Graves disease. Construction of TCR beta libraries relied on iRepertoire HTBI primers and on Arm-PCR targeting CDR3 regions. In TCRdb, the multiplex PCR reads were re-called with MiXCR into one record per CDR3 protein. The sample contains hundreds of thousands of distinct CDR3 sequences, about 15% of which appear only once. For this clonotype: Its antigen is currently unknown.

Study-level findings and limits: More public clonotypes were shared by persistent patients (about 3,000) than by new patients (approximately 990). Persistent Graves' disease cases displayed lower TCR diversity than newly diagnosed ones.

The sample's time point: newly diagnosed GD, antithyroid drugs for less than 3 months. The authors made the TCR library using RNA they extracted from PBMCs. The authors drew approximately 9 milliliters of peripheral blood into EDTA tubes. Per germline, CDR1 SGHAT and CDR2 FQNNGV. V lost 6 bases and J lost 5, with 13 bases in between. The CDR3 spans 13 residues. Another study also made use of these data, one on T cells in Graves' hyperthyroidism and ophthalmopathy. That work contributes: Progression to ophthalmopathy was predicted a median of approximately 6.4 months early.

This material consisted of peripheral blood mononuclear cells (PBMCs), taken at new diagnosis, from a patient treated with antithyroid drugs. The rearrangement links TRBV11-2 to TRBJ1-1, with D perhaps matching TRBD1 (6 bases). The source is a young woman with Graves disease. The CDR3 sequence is CASSQGGRTEAFF. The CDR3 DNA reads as TGTGCCAGCAGTCAAGGGGGGCGAACTGAAGCTTTCTTT.